The 28 T cell receptor beta chains given below trace back to one sample, sequenced in a study of Ad26.COV2.S vaccination and SARS-CoV-2 variants. Clones were sequenced by immunoSEQ multiplex PCR, and TCRdb holds only the in-frame ones, with some missing. The sample lists about 480,000 clones; around 85% were seen once. The treatment is: some 20 received Ad26.COV2.S at low or high dose, single or two shots; 5 received placebo; per-sample allocation not given. Material that was analyzed had been drawn on day 63 after the first vaccine or placebo injection. The sample here was peripheral blood, taken in a trial of Ad26.COV2.S vaccine versus placebo. The receptors stem from a person between 18 and 65 years old who received the Ad26.COV2.S COVID-19 vaccine or a placebo.

This clone was found a few times. This rearrangement joins TRBV6-6 to TRBJ1-3, with TRBD1 identical over 10 bases. CDR1 MNHNY and CDR2 SVGAGI come from the germline V gene (reference sequence). V was clipped by 6 bases and J by 0 bases; unmatched bases: 8. This CDR3 is 17 amino acids long. CDR3 coding DNA: TGTGCCAGCAGCCGAGGCGACAGGGGGCACTCTGGAAACACCATATATTTT. Translating it yields CASSRGDRGHSGNTIYF.

The CDR3 loop is CASSRGQESSYNSPLHF. CDR3 DNA: TGTGCCAGCAGCCGTGGACAGGAGAGCTCCTATAATTCACCCCTCCACTTT. The chain has TRBV13 and TRBJ1-6; TRBD1 aligns across 7 bases. Trimming cost V 5 bases and J 0 bases; bases outside gene matches: 7. This CDR3 comprises 17 residues. Germline-derived CDR1 and CDR2 are PRHDT and FYEKMQ (reference sequence).

The chain uses TRBV28 and TRBJ1-2; D call uncertain. The CDR3 runs to 13 residues. Germline loops: CDR1 MDHEN, CDR2 SYDVKM. Trimming stripped 6 bases from V and 4 bases from J, with 12 bases between. CDR3 in DNA: TGTGCCAGCAGACCCCCTCCCTCCTATGGCTACACCTTC. Translating gives CASRPPPSYGYTF.

The rearrangement uses TRBV2 and TRBJ1-1; no reliable D call. V was pared by 6 bases and J by 1 base, with 9 bases between. The germline V gene encodes CDR1 SNHLY and CDR2 FYNNEI. The CDR3 covers 13 residues. CDR3 amino acids: CASRTRGNTEAFF. Written as DNA, the CDR3 is TGTGCCAGCAGAACAAGAGGGAACACTGAAGCTTTCTTT. The whole variable domain, filled in from reference TRBV2 and TRBJ1-1, reads EPEVTQTPSHQVTQMGQEVILRCVPISNHLYFYWYRQILGQKVEFLVSFYNNEISEKSEIFDDQFSVERPDGSNFTLKIRSTKLEDSAMYFCASRTRGNTEAFFGQGTRLTVV.

The J gene is TRBJ2-7, the V gene TRBV30; 9 bases fit TRBD2. Germline lookup yields CDR1 GTSNPN and CDR2 SVGIG (reference sequence). Trimming took 2 bases from V and 7 from J; bases not matched to a gene: 12. This CDR3 contains 15 residues. The CDR3 DNA reads as TGTGCCTGGAGTTTAGGTGGTAGCGGGAGTAATGAGCAGTACTTC. Its translation is CAWSLGGSGSNEQYF.

This chain links TRBV7-2 with TRBJ2-1; D may be TRBD1 or TRBD2 (5 bases each). The CDR3 is 15 residues long. V dropped 0 bases and J dropped 8 bases, with 14 bases sitting between them. Germline CDR1 and CDR2: SGHTA and FQGNSA. Here the CDR3 DNA reads TGTGCCAGCAGCTTAGCGTATGGGGGATCGCATGAGCAGTTCTTC. Its translation: CASSLAYGGSHEQFF.

This clone showed up just once. Different DNA sequences within this sample yield the same CDR3. This sequence joins TRBV27 and TRBJ1-2; 9 positions match TRBD1. Germline V lookup: CDR1 MNHEY, CDR2 SMNVEV (reference sequence). J was trimmed by 8 bases and V by 3 bases; bases with no gene match: 4. This CDR3 has 13 amino acids. The CDR3 region is CASSFSTGGGYTF. The CDR3 DNA is TGTGCCAGCAGTTTTTCGACAGGGGGAGGCTACACCTTC.

This chain joins TRBV28 and TRBJ2-1; possibly TRBD2 for D (6 bases). Trimming stripped 6 bases from V and 6 bases from J, with 21 bases between. The V gene's germline CDR1 is MDHEN and CDR2 SYDVKM. There are 16 residues in the CDR3. CDR3 in DNA: TGTGCCAGCAGCCCCTCTCTACGGGAGTGGGGCAATGAGCAGTTCTTC. Amino acid sequence: CASSPSLREWGNEQFF.

V and J are TRBV6-5 and TRBJ2-2; 8 bases align to TRBD1. The V gene end was trimmed by 6 bases and the J gene end by 6 bases; junction bases not matched to a gene: 9. The CDR3 is 15 residues long. Germline V CDR1 and CDR2: MNHEY, SVGAGI. In nucleotides, the CDR3 is TGTGCCAGCAGCCGGTGGGGACAGGTGGCCGGGGAGCTGTTTTTT. It is translated as CASSRWGQVAGELFF.

The CDR3 region has the DNA TGTGCCAGCAGCTTAGGACTAGCGGGAGGGCCGGAGCAGTTCTTC. Protein sequence: CASSLGLAGGPEQFF. The chain recombines TRBV7-8 with TRBJ2-1, with 14 bases identical to TRBD2. The CDR3 totals 15 residues. Germline V CDR1 and CDR2: SGHVS, FQNEAQ. The junction had 3 bases not matched to a gene; V was cut back by 1 base and J by 10 bases.

The chain uses TRBV6-2 or TRBV6-3 and TRBJ1-1, with TRBD1 matching over 8 bases. This CDR3 comprises 15 residues. CDR1 and CDR2 (germline): MNHEY, SVGEGT. Unmatched junction bases numbered 9, after V lost 5 bases and J lost 4 bases. CDR3 in DNA: TGTGCCAGCAGTCTCCCAGGGGGCGCCGTCACTGAAGCTTTCTTT. Protein sequence: CASSLPGGAVTEAFF.

The genes are TRBV12-3 or TRBV12-4 and TRBJ1-1; possible D gene TRBD1, 5 bases. The V gene lost 3 bases and the J gene lost 5 bases, with 10 bases spanning the gap. The CDR3 sequence is 13 residues long. The DNA for the CDR3 is TGTGCCAGCAGTTTTAGCAGGGAAACTGAAGCTTTCTTT. Translated, it gives CASSFSRETEAFF.

This CDR3 reads CASSTRNLAKNIQYF. CDR3 in DNA: TGTGCCAGCAGCACTAGGAATCTAGCCAAAAACATTCAGTACTTC. The rearrangement links TRBV6-6 to TRBJ2-4, with D tentatively TRBD2 (5 bases). The CDR3 length is 15 residues. Germline assignment: CDR1 MNHNY and CDR2 SVGAGI (reference sequence). V lost 6 bases and J lost 0, with 12 bases in between.

The gene calls are TRBV5-5 and TRBJ2-1, with D perhaps matching TRBD1 or TRBD2 (6 bases each). CDR1 is SGHKS, CDR2 YYEKEE, per germline (reference sequence). Trimming shortened V by 6 bases and J by 7 bases, and 20 bases separated the two germline ends. CDR3 size: 15 residues. DNA for the CDR3: TGTGCCAGCACCCCGGGGGCTAGCGTCTTGAATGAGCAGTTCTTC. This codes for CASTPGASVLNEQFF.

This clone was seen just once. The chain uses TRBV9 and TRBJ2-1, with unresolved D. This CDR3 comprises 15 residues. V gave up 4 bases and J gave up 8 bases, with 19 bases separating them. The germline V gene encodes CDR1 SGDLS and CDR2 YYNGEE. The CDR3 is CASSSLPSRSHEQFF. The CDR3 nucleotides are TGTGCCAGCAGCTCCCTCCCGAGCCGATCGCATGAGCAGTTCTTC.

The rearrangement links TRBV27 to TRBJ1-4; D not certain. In germline, CDR1 is MNHEY, CDR2 SMNVEV (reference sequence). The CDR3 contains 19 residues. V lost 7 bases, J lost 2 bases, and 26 bases lay in between. The CDR3 is CASKSRGSSSSATNEKLFF. The CDR3 coding sequence is TGTGCCAGCAAATCCCGTGGGTCGAGTTCCTCTGCCACTAATGAAAAACTGTTTTTT.

V usage is TRBV30 and J usage is TRBJ1-5; 10 bases align to TRBD1. The CDR3 totals 15 residues. The germline V gene encodes CDR1 GTSNPN and CDR2 SVGIG (reference sequence). V lost 1 base and J lost 4; bases outside the gene matches: 4. CDR3 DNA: TGTGCCTGGAGTGCACGGACAGGGGGTAATCAGCCCCAGCATTTT. It yields the protein CAWSARTGGNQPQHF. The whole variable domain, filled in from reference TRBV30 and TRBJ1-5, reads SQTIHQWPATLVQPVGSPLSLECTVEGTSNPNLYWYRQAAGRGLQLLFYSVGIGQISSEVPQNLSASRPQDRQFILSSKKLLLSDSGFYLCAWSARTGGNQPQHFGDGTRLSIL.

J is TRBJ2-3 and V is TRBV29-1; no reliable D call. The CDR3 totals 16 residues. Germline V lookup: CDR1 SQVTM, CDR2 ANQGSEA. The V gene lost 6 bases and the J gene lost 2 bases, with 21 bases spanning the gap. The CDR3 DNA reads TGCAGCGTCCACGTGAACCTGGGTGGCTACACAGATACGCAGTATTTT. Protein sequence: CSVHVNLGGYTDTQYF.

This chain uses TRBV5-1 with TRBJ1-6; 10 bases map to TRBD1. The CDR3 has 15 residues. Trimming took 0 bases from V and 10 from J; bases not matched to a gene: 4. Germline-derived CDR1 and CDR2 are SGHRS and YFSETQ. The CDR3 DNA sequence: TGCGCCAGCAGCTTGGAGGACAGGGGGACCTCACCCCTCCACTTT. This encodes CASSLEDRGTSPLHF.

The chain joins TRBV9 to TRBJ2-1; D remains unclear. CDR3 length: 14 residues. V was clipped by 0 bases and J by 5 bases, with 9 bases between them. CDR1 and CDR2 from the germline V gene are SGDLS and YYNGEE. DNA for the CDR3: TGTGCCAGCAGCGTAGTGCCGGTTAACAATGAGCAGTTCTTC. Protein sequence: CASSVVPVNNEQFF.

The J gene is TRBJ2-3, the V gene TRBV5-6; D uncertain. V lost 2 bases and J lost 4, with 20 bases in between. Germline loops: CDR1 SGHDT, CDR2 YYEEEE. The CDR3 contains 17 residues. The CDR3 sequence: CASSFRSKVIRADTQYF. As DNA, the CDR3 is TGTGCCAGCAGCTTCCGGTCGAAGGTTATAAGGGCAGATACGCAGTATTTT.

The chain combines TRBV3-1 (or the pseudogene TRBV3-2) with TRBJ2-2; D uncertain. V was cut by 0 bases and J by 3 bases, with 14 bases left in between. This CDR3 contains 17 residues. Per the germline V gene, CDR1 is LGHDT and CDR2 is YNNKEL (reference sequence). The CDR3 coding sequence is TGTGCCAGCAGCCAAGAAGAGCTCCTAGGTGACACCGGGGAGCTGTTTTTT. Translation gives CASSQEELLGDTGELFF.

This chain joins TRBV28 and TRBJ2-3, with D perhaps being TRBD1 or TRBD2 (5 bases each). The CDR3 totals 17 residues. V shed 5 bases and J shed 2 bases, with 20 bases lying between them. Germline loops: CDR1 MDHEN, CDR2 SYDVKM. The CDR3 protein is CASSLTRVGAATDTQYF. The CDR3, as DNA: TGTGCCAGCAGTCTAACCCGAGTCGGGGCGGCCACAGATACGCAGTATTTT.

The V call is TRBV11-2, the J call TRBJ2-7; D is unclear. CDR1 and CDR2 (germline): SGHAT, FQNNGV. The CDR3 consists of 14 residues. V shed 0 bases and J shed 2 bases, with 8 bases lying between them. The CDR3 DNA reads as TGTGCCAGCAGCTTAGACGGAAGTGCCTACGAGCAGTACTTC. As protein: CASSLDGSAYEQYF.

The V and J genes are TRBV7-7 and TRBJ2-5; 12 bases are shared with TRBD2. Germline CDR1 and CDR2: SSHAT and FNYEAQ (reference sequence). The CDR3 spans 16 residues. The V and J ends lost 5 bases and 4 bases, in that order; junction bases with no gene match: 8. CDR3 DNA: TGTGCCAGCAGCCCCACCGGACTAGCGGGGAGAGAGACCCAGTACTTC. Its translation: CASSPTGLAGRETQYF.

The V gene is TRBV28, the J gene TRBJ2-3; D remains unclear. This CDR3 is built from 17 residues. The germline V and J ends were trimmed by 5 bases and 6 bases, with 24 bases remaining between them. Germline V gene data show CDR1 as MDHEN and CDR2 as SYDVKM. CDR3 DNA: TGTGCCAGCAGTCCCACCCCGACTTTGGCTTTGGGGGATACGCAGTATTTT. Encoded protein: CASSPTPTLALGDTQYF.

This rearrangement joins TRBV2 to TRBJ2-7; TRBD1 agrees at 8 bases. The J segment lost 0 bases and the V segment lost 7 bases, leaving 5 bases of the junction unmatched. The V gene's germline CDR1 is SNHLY and CDR2 FYNNEI. The length of the CDR3 is 14 residues. CDR3: CASTQGAGSYEQYF. CDR3 DNA sequence: TGTGCCAGCACCCAGGGGGCAGGCTCCTACGAGCAGTACTTC.

The CDR3 reads CAWSPGQPYSNQPQHF. For the CDR3, the DNA is TGTGCCTGGAGCCCCGGACAGCCTTATAGCAATCAGCCCCAGCATTTT. V usage is TRBV30 and J usage is TRBJ1-5; TRBD1 is a possible D gene (6 bases). CDR1 GTSNPN and CDR2 SVGIG come from the germline V gene (reference sequence). Trimming left V 3 bases short and J 0 bases short, with 15 bases between. The CDR3 runs 16 residues.